The T cell receptor (beta chain) described here comes from a study of OX40 agonist ivuxolimab in advanced cancers. Study in general: Patients' therapy was ivuxolimab, an antibody that acts as an agonist of OX40 (CD134). Participants averaged roughly 60 years of age (range roughly 20 to 90) and were around 80% male. The study's findings and limits: Expanded clones belonging to CD8+ T cells outnumbered, on average, those of CD4+.

About this clone itself: Its antigen is as yet unknown.

Sequencing used immunoSEQ multiplex PCR; TCRdb keeps in-frame clones, though not all of them. There are more than 85,000 clones in the sample; roughly 91% occur only once, and 0.25% to 0.35% lies in the top ten. CDR1 is SGHVS and CDR2 is FQNEAQ in the germline V gene. CDR3 length equals 14 residues. The V end was cut by 3 bases, the J end by 5 bases, with 10 bases between. The sequence was obtained from an adult with an advanced solid tumor such as melanoma, head and neck, liver or kidney cancer. The chain recombines TRBV7-8 with TRBJ2-2; a weak D match, TRBD2 (5 bases). The input for sequencing was CD4+ or CD8+ T cells sorted from blood, taken in a trial of the OX40 agonist ivuxolimab. CDR3 amino acids: CASSFGELTGELFF. CDR3 in DNA: TGTGCCAGCAGCTTCGGGGAGTTGACCGGGGAGCTGTTTTTT.